The 27 T cell receptor beta chains below all came from one sample that was sequenced in a study of cytomegalovirus exposure and HLA in healthy donors. Clones were sequenced by immunoSEQ multiplex PCR, and TCRdb holds only the in-frame ones, with some missing. The sample consists of over 120,000 clones, 85% to 90% of them appearing once. Sequenced sample: PBMCs. These receptors were obtained from a young woman in good health and CMV-seropositive.

The rearrangement joins TRBV7-8 to TRBJ1-5; 7 bases are shared with TRBD1. This CDR3 is 16 amino acids long. With V trimmed by 1 base and J by 4 bases, 7 bases remained unmatched. Germline V gene data show CDR1 as SGHVS and CDR2 as FQNEAQ. CDR3 protein: CASSLEGHRGNQPQHF. In DNA, the CDR3 is TGTGCCAGCAGCTTAGAGGGCCACAGGGGAAATCAGCCCCAGCATTTT. Drawing the rest from reference TRBV7-8 and TRBJ1-5, the complete variable domain is GAGVSQSPRYKVAKRGQDVALRCDPISGHVSLFWYQQALGQGPEFLTYFQNEAQLDKSGLPSDRFFAERPEGSVSTLKIQRTQQEDSAVYLCASSLEGHRGNQPQHFGDGTRLSIL.

This sequence joins TRBV6-5 and TRBJ1-1; weak D call: TRBD1 (5 bases). V lost 2 bases and J lost 1, with 5 bases in between. The germline V gene has CDR1 MNHEY and CDR2 SVGAGI. The CDR3 is 13 residues long. The CDR3 loop reads CASSYQGNTEAFF. The CDR3 coding sequence is TGTGCCAGCAGTTACCAGGGGAACACTGAAGCTTTCTTT.

This clone was counted only a few times. The chain has TRBV11-2 and TRBJ2-2, with D perhaps TRBD2 (6 bases). The length of the CDR3 is 16 residues. V lost 4 bases, J lost 1 base, and 13 bases lay in between. Germline CDR1 is SGHAT and CDR2 is FQNNGV. CDR3 sequence (DNA): TGTGCCAGCAGCTACCATGGGGGGTTGAACACCGGGGAGCTGTTTTTT. It specifies CASSYHGGLNTGELFF.

The V call is TRBV7-2, the J call TRBJ1-2; 7 positions match TRBD1. Trimming removed 5 bases from V and 8 bases from J; junction bases left unmatched: 11. The CDR3 spans 14 residues. CDR1 and CDR2 (germline): SGHTA, FQGNSA. CDR3: CASSATTGSGGYTF. The CDR3 region has the DNA TGTGCCAGCAGCGCTACGACAGGGTCGGGGGGCTACACCTTC.

This chain uses TRBV27 with TRBJ2-7; TRBD2 might be the D (6 bases). From germline, CDR1 is MNHEY and CDR2 SMNVEV (reference sequence). The CDR3 is 14 amino acids. V lost 7 bases to trimming and J lost 5 bases, with 18 bases between them. In DNA form, the CDR3 reads TGTGCCAGCACCCCCTCGGCGGGGTTCAACGAGCAGTACTTC. This gives the protein CASTPSAGFNEQYF.

The CDR3 nucleotides read TGTGCCAGCAGTTTATTGACAGACGCCGCTAACTATGGCTACACCTTC. Its protein is CASSLLTDAANYGYTF. The chain combines TRBV28 with TRBJ1-2; D perhaps matches TRBD1 (5 bases). Looked up from germline, CDR1 is MDHEN and CDR2 is SYDVKM. This CDR3 comprises 16 residues. Trimming cost V 1 base and J 0 bases, with 12 bases left between them.

The chain carries TRBV6-5 and TRBJ2-5; the match to TRBD2 covers 13 bases. The germline gives CDR1 MNHEY, CDR2 SVGAGI. This CDR3 has 15 residues. J gave up 4 bases and V 6 bases, and 5 bases lay outside the gene matches. The CDR3 DNA sequence: TGTGCCAGCAGGACTAGCGGGGGGCCACGAGAGACCCAGTACTTC. Amino acids: CASRTSGGPRETQYF.

The chain employs TRBV7-9 and TRBJ2-4; 11 bases are shared with TRBD1. Germline-derived CDR1 and CDR2 are SEHNR and FQNEAQ (reference sequence). This CDR3 contains 16 residues. V shed 7 bases and J 4 bases; nucleotides not matched to a gene: 9. The CDR3 spells CASTVLRDRGKNIQYF. CDR3 in DNA: TGTGCCAGCACCGTCCTCCGGGACAGGGGGAAAAACATTCAGTACTTC.

The rearrangement links TRBV6-4 to TRBJ2-2; 13 nucleotides agree with TRBD2. Germline CDR1 MRHNA, CDR2 SNTAGT. CDR3 length: 16 amino acids. V was pared by 4 bases and J by 4 bases, with 3 bases of the junction left unmatched. CDR3 sequence: CASSAGTSGTTGELFF. CDR3 sequence (DNA): TGTGCCAGCAGTGCTGGGACTAGCGGGACCACCGGGGAGCTGTTTTTT.

V gene TRBV7-9 combines with J gene TRBJ1-4; no clear D. Germline V gene sequence: CDR1 SEHNR, CDR2 FQNEAQ (reference sequence). Trimming left V 2 bases short and J 0 bases short, with 13 bases between. This CDR3 comprises 17 residues. CDR3 in amino acids: CASSLKRPSATNEKLFF. The CDR3, as DNA: TGTGCCAGCAGCTTAAAGCGTCCGTCCGCAACTAATGAAAAACTGTTTTTT.

This clone was found once. The rearrangement joins TRBV15 to TRBJ1-2; possibly TRBD1 for D (5 bases). The CDR3 length is 16 residues. Germline V CDR1 and CDR2: LNHNV, YYDKDF (reference sequence). Trimming shortened V by 3 bases and J by 4 bases, and 18 bases separated the two germline ends. The CDR3 reads CATSSGALMWRYGYTF. Written as DNA, the CDR3 is TGTGCCACCAGCAGTGGGGCTTTAATGTGGCGCTATGGCTACACCTTC.

The chain couples TRBV6-1 to TRBJ2-3, with 11 bases aligning to TRBD2. CDR1 is MNHNS and CDR2 is SASEGT in the germline V gene. The CDR3 runs to 16 residues. Trimming removed 4 bases from V and 2 bases from J; junction bases left unmatched: 5. The CDR3 sequence is CASSAPTSGATDTQYF. In DNA form, the CDR3 reads TGTGCCAGCAGTGCCCCGACTAGCGGGGCCACAGATACGCAGTATTTT.

The chain employs TRBV28 and TRBJ1-1, with D possibly being TRBD1 (5 bases). Germline-derived CDR1 and CDR2 are MDHEN and SYDVKM. The CDR3 is 14 residues long. V shed 5 bases and J shed 4 bases, with 14 bases lying between them. Written as DNA, the CDR3 is TGTGCCAGCAGTCCTTGGGGGGTTAGCACTGAAGCTTTCTTT. It yields the protein CASSPWGVSTEAFF.

The genes are TRBV9 and TRBJ2-2; possible D gene TRBD1, 7 bases. This CDR3 is built from 16 residues. V was cut by 0 bases and J by 0 bases, with 9 bases left in between. The V gene's germline CDR1 is SGDLS and CDR2 YYNGEE. The CDR3 loop is CASSVAGGTNTGELFF. DNA of the CDR3: TGTGCCAGCAGCGTAGCAGGGGGGACGAACACCGGGGAGCTGTTTTTT.

This clone has just a few counts. This chain uses TRBV7-9 with TRBJ1-3; a weak D match, TRBD1 (5 bases). In germline, CDR1 is SEHNR, CDR2 FQNEAQ (reference sequence). The CDR3 has 14 residues. The germline V and J ends were trimmed by 2 bases and 1 base, with 6 bases remaining between them. The CDR3 protein is CASSLQGSGNTIYF. As DNA, the CDR3 is TGTGCCAGCAGCTTACAGGGTTCTGGAAACACCATATATTTT.

V gene TRBV28 combines with J gene TRBJ1-1, with D hard to call. Germline assignment: CDR1 MDHEN and CDR2 SYDVKM. The CDR3 has 14 amino acids. V shed 7 bases and J shed 1 base, with 13 bases lying between them. In DNA form, the CDR3 reads TGTGCCAGCAACCCCACAACAGAGAACACTGAAGCTTTCTTT. Encoded protein: CASNPTTENTEAFF.

This clone was observed a few times. The genes are TRBV5-1 and TRBJ2-5; D may be TRBD1 (5 bases). V was trimmed by 0 bases and J by 4 bases, leaving 7 bases between them. CDR1 and CDR2 (germline): SGHRS, YFSETQ. This CDR3 has 13 amino acids. CDR3 sequence (DNA): TGCGCCAGCAGCTTGGACCAGGGAGAGACCCAGTACTTC. Amino acid sequence: CASSLDQGETQYF. The variable domain in full, completed from reference TRBV5-1 and TRBJ2-5, reads KAGVTQTPRYLIKTRGQQVTLSCSPISGHRSVSWYQQTPGQGLQFLFEYFSETQRNKGNFPGRFSGRQFSNSRSEMNVSTLELGDSALYLCASSLDQGETQYFGPGTRLLVL.

The chain uses TRBV10-1 and TRBJ2-5, with 11 bases lining up with TRBD1. Unmatched junction bases numbered 0, after V lost 4 bases and J lost 5 bases. This CDR3 region has 13 residues. The V gene's germline CDR1 is WNHNN and CDR2 SYGVQD (reference sequence). CDR3 sequence (DNA): TGCGCCAGCAGTGGGACAGGGGGCGAGACCCAGTACTTC. It specifies CASSGTGGETQYF.

This clone was detected only a few times. V is TRBV5-1 and J is TRBJ2-1; D unresolved. V was trimmed by 1 base and J by 7 bases, leaving 6 bases between them. Germline V gene sequence: CDR1 SGHRS, CDR2 YFSETQ. The CDR3 consists of 12 residues. In DNA, the CDR3 is TGCGCCAGCAGCTTGTCGACAAATGAGCAGTTCTTC. This sequence encodes CASSLSTNEQFF.

The chain couples TRBV6-5 to TRBJ1-2; 7 nucleotides agree with TRBD1. V was pared by 4 bases and J by 8 bases, with 10 bases of the junction left unmatched. The CDR3 has 14 amino acids. CDR1 is MNHEY, CDR2 SVGAGI, per germline. CDR3 amino acids: CASSWRAGQTGYTF. The CDR3 nucleotides are TGTGCCAGCAGTTGGAGGGCGGGACAGACGGGCTACACCTTC.

The chain employs TRBV5-1 and TRBJ1-1, with 11 bases lining up with TRBD1. The CDR3 contains 17 residues. The V segment lost 2 bases and the J segment 5 bases; nucleotides outside the gene matches: 11. Germline values: CDR1 SGHRS, CDR2 YFSETQ. CDR3 in amino acids: CASSLTGTGGKETEAFF. In DNA form, the CDR3 reads TGCGCCAGCAGCTTAACCGGGACAGGGGGGAAAGAAACTGAAGCTTTCTTT.

This clone was detected only once. V is TRBV5-1 and J is TRBJ1-2; 8 bases fit TRBD1. V dropped 0 bases and J dropped 4; count of bases not matched to a gene: 8. The CDR3 runs 16 residues. Germline lookup yields CDR1 SGHRS and CDR2 YFSETQ. The CDR3 protein is CASSLAGTGGIYGYTF. The CDR3 DNA follows: TGCGCCAGCAGCTTGGCCGGGACAGGTGGGATCTATGGCTACACCTTC.

This chain links TRBV30 with TRBJ2-7; 11 nucleotides agree with TRBD2. CDR1 GTSNPN and CDR2 SVGIG come from the germline V gene (reference sequence). V dropped 4 bases and J dropped 4; count of bases not matched to a gene: 9. The CDR3 is 15 residues long. As DNA, the CDR3 is TGTGCCTGGACTAGCGGGGGGCCGGCGGGATACGAGCAGTACTTC. This encodes CAWTSGGPAGYEQYF.

The rearrangement uses TRBV30 and TRBJ2-7; 14 bases map to TRBD2. V trimming: 2 bases; J trimming: 1 base; junction bases outside the gene matches: 10. CDR1 and CDR2 (germline): GTSNPN, SVGIG (reference sequence). The CDR3 is made up of 18 amino acids. CDR3 in amino acids: CAWSRLAGGHKISYEQYF. In nucleotides, the CDR3 is TGTGCCTGGAGTCGACTAGCGGGGGGGCATAAAATTTCCTACGAGCAGTACTTC.

The CDR3 DNA is TGTGCCAGCAGTTTATCCGGAGCCGGGGTAGGCTACACCTTC. Translation gives CASSLSGAGVGYTF. V gene TRBV27 combines with J gene TRBJ1-2; D remains unclear. CDR3 size: 14 residues. From germline, CDR1 is MNHEY and CDR2 SMNVEV (reference sequence). Between the trimmed V and J ends, which lost 0 bases and 8 bases, there was a span of 13 bases.

The V gene is TRBV7-6, the J gene TRBJ2-2, with a weak D call TRBD1 (6 bases). The CDR3 runs 17 residues. Trimming removed 1 base at V and 1 base at J, with 13 bases between. Germline V gene lookup returns CDR1 SGHVS and CDR2 FNYEAQ. The CDR3 sequence: CASSLGGPGQNTGELFF. The CDR3 DNA sequence: TGTGCCAGCAGCTTAGGGGGGCCGGGACAGAACACCGGGGAGCTGTTTTTT.

This clone was counted a single time. This rearrangement joins TRBV7-2 to TRBJ1-2; perhaps TRBD1 as D (6 bases). V lost 5 bases and J 4 bases, leaving 17 bases between the germline ends. From germline, CDR1 is SGHTA and CDR2 FQGNSA. This CDR3 is built from 15 residues. The CDR3 nucleotides read TGTGCCAGCAGCCCAAGGACAGCCGATTCCTATGGCTACACCTTC. It yields the protein CASSPRTADSYGYTF.